This passage covers 25 T cell receptor beta chains from one sample sequenced in a study of blood T cell repertoires in COVID-19. The method was immunoSEQ multiplex PCR; TCRdb's version includes in-frame clones alone and lacks a portion of them. The repertoire has about 140,000 clones, roughly 80% of them found once; the top ten carry approximately 6.5%. The sequencing sample was made of peripheral blood. Receptors were obtained from a human donor in a cohort sampled during active COVID-19.

The V gene is TRBV28, the J gene TRBJ1-3; TRBD1 agrees at 7 bases. Germline V gene data show CDR1 as MDHEN and CDR2 as SYDVKM. With 9 bases clipped from V and 9 bases from J, the junction kept 11 bases outside the gene matches. The CDR3 length is 13 residues. Here the CDR3 reads CASLFGGGGTIYF. The CDR3 nucleotides are TGTGCCAGTCTCTTCGGAGGGGGCGGCACCATATATTTT.

The V and J genes are TRBV6-2 or TRBV6-3 and TRBJ2-2; D is unclear. This CDR3 comprises 16 residues. The germline gives CDR1 MNHEY, CDR2 SVGEGT. V was pared by 2 bases and J by 6 bases, with 16 bases between. CDR3 amino acids: CASSYGLARDAGELFF. The DNA of the CDR3 is TGTGCCAGCAGTTACGGATTGGCTAGAGATGCCGGGGAGCTGTTTTTT.

The chain is built from TRBV30 and TRBJ1-2; D remains ambiguous. Trimming left V 5 bases short and J 4 bases short, with 5 bases between. The length of the CDR3 is 10 residues. Germline V gene data show CDR1 as GTSNPN and CDR2 as SVGIG (reference sequence). This CDR3 is CAWESYGYTF. DNA of the CDR3: TGTGCCTGGGAGAGCTATGGCTACACCTTC.

The chain carries TRBV11-2 and TRBJ2-2; D is ambiguous. In germline, CDR1 is SGHAT, CDR2 FQNNGV. Trimming took 2 bases from V and 6 from J, leaving 10 bases between them. The CDR3 is 14 residues long. CDR3 sequence: CASSLLWPPGELFF. The CDR3 coding sequence is TGTGCCAGCAGCTTACTGTGGCCGCCCGGGGAGCTGTTTTTT. The whole variable domain, filled in from reference TRBV11-2 and TRBJ2-2, reads EAGVAQSPRYKIIEKRQSVAFWCNPISGHATLYWYQQILGQGPKLLIQFQNNGVVDDSQLPKDRFSAERLKGVDSTLKIQPAKLEDSAVYLCASSLLWPPGELFFGEGSRLTVL.

To note about this clone: Other nucleotide sequences from this sample produce the same CDR3. V usage is TRBV5-6 and J usage is TRBJ2-5, with D tentatively TRBD1 (5 bases). V was shortened by 4 bases and J by 5 bases, with 15 bases between the two germline ends. The germline gives CDR1 SGHDT, CDR2 YYEEEE. The CDR3 is made up of 14 amino acids. CDR3 in DNA: TGTGCCAGCAGCCTCCAGGGCCTTGAGGAGACCCAGTACTTC. Translated, it gives CASSLQGLEETQYF.

The chain carries TRBV6-5 and TRBJ2-7; maybe TRBD1 (6 bases). V was pared by 6 bases and J by 0 bases, with 12 bases between. CDR1 MNHEY and CDR2 SVGAGI come from the germline V gene. This CDR3 is 14 amino acids long. The CDR3 protein is CASRPGVFSYEQYF. In nucleotides, the CDR3 is TGTGCCAGCAGGCCAGGGGTATTCTCCTACGAGCAGTACTTC.

The rearrangement joins TRBV4-2 to TRBJ2-7, with TRBD2 identical over 11 bases. Germline trimming cut 0 bases from V and 2 bases from J; bases unmatched to any gene: 9. Germline V lookup: CDR1 LGHNA, CDR2 YNFKEQ. This CDR3 is 18 amino acids long. CDR3 DNA sequence: TGTGCCAGCAGCCAAGAGTTAGCGGGGGGGATGGGAACCTACGAGCAGTACTTC. Translation gives CASSQELAGGMGTYEQYF.

The gene calls are TRBV7-3 and TRBJ2-5, with 10 nucleotides matching TRBD2. This CDR3 comprises 16 residues. V was clipped by 2 bases and J by 2 bases; unmatched bases: 5. Germline loops: CDR1 SGHTA, CDR2 FQGTGA. CDR3: CASSLVAGGPQETQYF. The CDR3 DNA reads as TGTGCCAGCAGCTTAGTAGCGGGGGGACCTCAAGAGACCCAGTACTTC.

This chain joins TRBV6-2 or TRBV6-3 and TRBJ1-5; D unclear. The CDR3 runs 15 residues. Germline V gene sequence: CDR1 MNHEY, CDR2 SVGEGT. Trimming took 4 bases from V and 1 from J, leaving 11 bases between them. CDR3 residues: CASSSSGWSNQPQHF. CDR3 sequence (DNA): TGTGCCAGCAGTTCATCAGGTTGGAGCAATCAGCCCCAGCATTTT.

There are a few counts of this clone. This rearrangement joins TRBV2 to TRBJ2-7; 9 nucleotides agree with TRBD1. Germline CDR1 is SNHLY and CDR2 is FYNNEI. The trim removed 7 bases at V and 5 bases at J, leaving 9 bases unmatched. The CDR3 has 14 amino acids. The CDR3 spells CASTSGTGYDEQYF. DNA of the CDR3: TGTGCCAGCACATCCGGGACAGGGTACGACGAGCAGTACTTC.

The CDR3 here is CASRPDFDRETQYF. CDR3 bases: TGTGCCAGCAGACCGGACTTCGACAGGGAGACCCAGTACTTC. The rearrangement joins TRBV5-5 to TRBJ2-5; D may be TRBD1 (6 bases). The V and J ends lost 5 bases and 5 bases respectively, with 16 bases between them. Per germline, CDR1 SGHKS and CDR2 YYEKEE (reference sequence). This CDR3 is built from 14 residues.

V and J are TRBV7-2 and TRBJ2-2; D uncertain. The CDR3 is 13 amino acids. The V gene's germline CDR1 is SGHTA and CDR2 FQGNSA. Trimming took off 4 bases at V and 7 bases at J, with 10 bases between the two ends. The chain's CDR3 is CASSSSDVGELFF. The CDR3 DNA follows: TGTGCCAGCAGCTCCAGTGATGTCGGGGAGCTGTTTTTT.

V usage is TRBV19 and J usage is TRBJ2-2; TRBD1 matches 8 bases. V lost 5 bases, J lost 3 bases, and 8 bases stayed unmatched. The CDR3 runs to 16 residues. Germline assignment: CDR1 LNHDA and CDR2 SQIVND (reference sequence). In nucleotides, the CDR3 is TGTGCCAGTAGTTCTGGACAGGGTCAGGACACCGGGGAGCTGTTTTTT. It is translated as CASSSGQGQDTGELFF.

The count of this clone is one. This chain uses TRBV5-5 with TRBJ1-5; the D gene is possibly TRBD1 (6 bases). The V end was cut by 0 bases, the J end by 4 bases, with 8 bases between. The germline V gene has CDR1 SGHKS and CDR2 YYEKEE (reference sequence). The CDR3 is 14 amino acids. This CDR3 reads CASSLDRGNQPQHF. The CDR3 DNA sequence: TGTGCCAGCAGCTTGGATAGGGGGAATCAGCCCCAGCATTTT.

The chain is built from TRBV5-1 and TRBJ1-6; maybe TRBD1 (6 bases). Germline CDR1 SGHRS, CDR2 YFSETQ. V lost 5 bases, J lost 4 bases, and 13 bases lay in between. This CDR3 has 15 residues. The CDR3 DNA sequence: TGCGCCAGCAGAAACGGACAGTATTATAATTCACCCCTCCACTTT. It is translated as CASRNGQYYNSPLHF.

The gene calls are TRBV9 and TRBJ2-7, with 7 bases matching TRBD1. V shed 0 bases, J shed 2 bases, and the junction held 5 bases outside the gene matches. The CDR3 extends over 15 amino acids. Germline V gives CDR1 SGDLS, CDR2 YYNGEE. The CDR3 bases are TGTGCCAGCAGCGTAGATATGGGACAGACCTACGAGCAGTACTTC. This translates into CASSVDMGQTYEQYF.

This clone was recorded only once. The chain has TRBV7-8 and TRBJ2-3; TRBD2 is a possible D gene (6 bases). Germline V gives CDR1 SGHVS, CDR2 FQNEAQ. CDR3 length: 14 residues. Trimming shortened V by 6 bases and J by 6 bases, and 16 bases separated the two germline ends. CDR3 protein: CASSSRTTFDTQYF. The CDR3 DNA reads as TGTGCCAGCAGTTCCCGGACTACTTTTGATACGCAGTATTTT.

The rearrangement links TRBV5-6 to TRBJ1-2; possibly TRBD1 for D (6 bases). The V end lost 2 bases, the J end lost 10 bases, and 12 bases lay between the germline ends. This CDR3 region has 12 residues. The germline CDR1 and CDR2 sequences are SGHDT and YYEEEE. CDR3 nucleotide sequence: TGTGCCAGCAGCTTCGCACAGGGAATCTACACCTTC. It yields the protein CASSFAQGIYTF.

The table lists this clone with a count of one. V is TRBV6-5 and J is TRBJ2-1, with TRBD2 as a possible D gene (6 bases). CDR1 MNHEY and CDR2 SVGAGI come from the germline V gene. Trimming cost V 10 bases and J 5 bases, with 18 bases left between them. The CDR3 is 14 amino acids. The chain's CDR3 is CATLLRGVDNEQFF. The CDR3 DNA sequence: TGTGCCACCCTCCTTCGCGGGGTAGACAATGAGCAGTTCTTC.

The rearrangement uses TRBV5-8 and TRBJ2-7, with 11 bases lining up with TRBD1. In germline, CDR1 is SGHTS, CDR2 YDEGEE. The CDR3 runs to 15 residues. V was pared by 1 base and J by 5 bases, with 5 bases of the junction left unmatched. The CDR3 nucleotides are TGTGCCAGCAGCTTGTGGGGACAGGGGGGTAACGAGCAGTACTTC. Translated, it gives CASSLWGQGGNEQYF.

The sample holds a few counts of this clone. The chain combines TRBV20-1 with TRBJ2-7; weak D call: TRBD2 (6 bases). Between the trimmed V and J ends, which lost 5 bases and 7 bases, there was a span of 12 bases. The CDR3 loop spans 11 amino acids. Per germline, CDR1 DFQATT and CDR2 SNEGSKA (reference sequence). The CDR3 bases are TGCAGTGCTGGGGACTTGTGGGAGCAGTACTTC. Translation gives CSAGDLWEQYF.

V and J are TRBV5-1 and TRBJ1-5; D is undetermined. Trimming removed 3 bases at V and 4 bases at J, with 8 bases between. Per the germline V gene, CDR1 is SGHRS and CDR2 is YFSETQ. The CDR3 is 13 residues long. The CDR3 is CASSSDLNQPQHF. The CDR3 region has the DNA TGCGCCAGCAGCTCGGACTTAAATCAGCCCCAGCATTTT.

The chain recombines TRBV18 with TRBJ2-5; possibly TRBD1 for D (5 bases). With 8 bases removed from V and 6 bases from J, the gap between germline ends came to 28 bases. This CDR3 is built from 17 residues. The germline CDR1 and CDR2 sequences are KGHSH and LQKENI. The CDR3 nucleotides are TGTGCCAGCATGACAACAAAAGGGGCGCCCCTCGCGAAGACCCAGTACTTC. Protein product: CASMTTKGAPLAKTQYF.

The rearrangement links TRBV18 to TRBJ1-5; D might be TRBD1 (6 bases). Germline V gives CDR1 KGHSH, CDR2 LQKENI. The CDR3 loop spans 16 amino acids. The ends were cut back, 6 bases at V and 5 bases at J, with 20 bases in the middle. The CDR3 nucleotides are TGTGCCAGCTCGCAATGGGACATCTCTCCTCATCAGCCCCAGCATTTT. This translates into CASSQWDISPHQPQHF.

The chain recombines TRBV5-5 with TRBJ2-1, with D perhaps matching TRBD2 (6 bases). The CDR3 has 18 amino acids. The germline CDR1 and CDR2 sequences are SGHKS and YYEKEE (reference sequence). The V end lost 4 bases, the J end lost 4 bases, and 24 bases lay between the germline ends. CDR3 residues: CASSLSAVLADKYNEQFF. The CDR3 nucleotides are TGTGCCAGCAGCCTAAGCGCGGTTTTAGCGGACAAATACAATGAGCAGTTCTTC.